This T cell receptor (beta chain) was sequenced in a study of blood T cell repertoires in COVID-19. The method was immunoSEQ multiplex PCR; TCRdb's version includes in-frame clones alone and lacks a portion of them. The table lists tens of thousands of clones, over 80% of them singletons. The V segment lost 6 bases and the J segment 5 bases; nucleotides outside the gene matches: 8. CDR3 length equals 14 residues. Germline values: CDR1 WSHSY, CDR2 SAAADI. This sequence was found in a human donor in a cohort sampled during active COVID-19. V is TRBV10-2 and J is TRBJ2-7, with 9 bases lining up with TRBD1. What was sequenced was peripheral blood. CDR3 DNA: TGCGCCAGCAGGACCTCCGGGACAGGGAACGAGCAGTACTTC. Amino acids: CASRTSGTGNEQYF.